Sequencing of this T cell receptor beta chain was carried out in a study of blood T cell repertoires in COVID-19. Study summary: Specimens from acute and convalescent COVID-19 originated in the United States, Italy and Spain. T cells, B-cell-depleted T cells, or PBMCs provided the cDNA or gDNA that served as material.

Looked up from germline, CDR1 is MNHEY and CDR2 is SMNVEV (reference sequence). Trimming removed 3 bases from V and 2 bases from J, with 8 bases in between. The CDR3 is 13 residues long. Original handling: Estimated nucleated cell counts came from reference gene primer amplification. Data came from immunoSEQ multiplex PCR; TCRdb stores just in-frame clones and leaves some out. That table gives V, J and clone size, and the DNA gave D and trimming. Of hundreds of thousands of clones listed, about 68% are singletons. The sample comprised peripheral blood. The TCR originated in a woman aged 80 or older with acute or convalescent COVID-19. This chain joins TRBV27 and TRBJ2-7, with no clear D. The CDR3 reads CASSFSGPYEQYF. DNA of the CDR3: TGTGCCAGCAGTTTCTCGGGTCCCTACGAGCAGTACTTC.